These 20 T cell receptor beta chains came from one sample sequenced in a study of identical twins. TCRdb reanalysed the 5' RACE reads using MiXCR and keeps one entry per CDR3 protein. Of 500,000 or so distinct CDR3 sequences listed, 20% to 25% are singletons. The sample was also reused in another study, on T cells expressing NK-cell markers.

Source material: CD4+ T cells sorted from blood. The source of these receptors is a woman younger than 35 in good health.

This clonotype occurred many times. V is TRBV5-1 and J is TRBJ1-2; D is uncertain. The length of the CDR3 is 14 residues. In germline, CDR1 is SGHRS, CDR2 YFSETQ. Deletions cut 3 bases from V and 2 bases from J, with 11 bases between. The CDR3 DNA follows: TGCGCCAGCAGCTCGACCGTCGAGAACTATGGCTACACCTTC. It codes for CASSSTVENYGYTF.

This clonotype turned up a few times. This chain uses TRBV20-1 with TRBJ2-3, with D unresolved. V was pared by 2 bases and J by 6 bases, with 18 bases between. The germline V gene has CDR1 DFQATT and CDR2 SNEGSKA (reference sequence). The CDR3 has 15 residues. The CDR3 sequence is CSARTVADQWDTQYF. The CDR3 region has the DNA TGCAGTGCTAGAACAGTCGCAGACCAATGGGATACGCAGTATTTT.

This clonotype was seen at least ten times. CDR3 coding DNA: TGCAGTGCCCTAGCGGAGGTGTCCTACAATGAGCAGTTCTTC. It specifies CSALAEVSYNEQFF. This sequence joins TRBV20-1 and TRBJ2-1; 7 bases map to TRBD2. Germline V CDR1 and CDR2: DFQATT, SNEGSKA (reference sequence). CDR3 length equals 14 residues. Germline trimming cut 6 bases from V and 1 base from J; bases unmatched to any gene: 6.

This clonotype was detected a few times. For the CDR3, the DNA is TGCAGTGCTAGGAAATCAGGGAACTATGGCTACACCTTC. Its protein is CSARKSGNYGYTF. The chain couples TRBV20-1 to TRBJ1-2; a possible D gene is TRBD1 (5 bases). Germline CDR1 reads DFQATT; CDR2 reads SNEGSKA (reference sequence). Between the trimmed V and J ends, which lost 3 bases and 2 bases, there was a span of 10 bases. This CDR3 region has 13 residues.

Only a few counts were recorded for this clonotype. The chain combines TRBV20-1 with TRBJ2-5; D unresolved. In germline, CDR1 is DFQATT, CDR2 SNEGSKA (reference sequence). Trimming removed 1 base at V and 4 bases at J, with 19 bases between. CDR3 length: 16 amino acids. The CDR3 nucleotides are TGCAGTGCTAGAGCGAGTGGAAGGGCGGTTCGAGAGACCCAGTACTTC. Protein sequence: CSARASGRAVRETQYF.

The chain combines TRBV5-1 with TRBJ2-5, with 10 bases identical to TRBD1. The CDR3 runs to 16 residues. The junction had 8 bases not matched to a gene; V was cut back by 4 bases and J by 2 bases. The V gene's germline CDR1 is SGHRS and CDR2 YFSETQ. CDR3 amino acids: CASSPWDRGWQETQYF. Written as DNA, the CDR3 is TGCGCCAGCAGCCCTTGGGACAGGGGATGGCAAGAGACCCAGTACTTC.

V gene TRBV9 combines with J gene TRBJ2-2; D unresolved. The CDR3 runs 15 residues. Germline-derived CDR1 and CDR2 are SGDLS and YYNGEE. V gave up 0 bases and J gave up 5 bases, with 11 bases separating them. The CDR3 region is CASSVGVLGTGELFF. The CDR3 DNA reads TGTGCCAGCAGCGTAGGAGTGTTGGGGACCGGGGAGCTGTTTTTT.

There are a few counts of this clonotype. This chain joins TRBV6-2 or TRBV6-3 and TRBJ2-5; D possibly uses TRBD1 or TRBD2 (5 bases each). The CDR3 totals 14 residues. Deletions cut 7 bases from V and 4 bases from J, with 16 bases between. Germline V gives CDR1 MNHEY, CDR2 SVGEGT. The CDR3, as DNA: TGTGCCAGCAACCAAAGGGACCCTAGAGAGACCCAGTACTTC. Protein: CASNQRDPRETQYF.

This clonotype occurred a few times. The V and J genes are TRBV5-1 and TRBJ2-3; 10 bases are shared with TRBD2. Germline loops: CDR1 SGHRS, CDR2 YFSETQ. The trim removed 4 bases at V and 2 bases at J, leaving 7 bases unmatched. This CDR3 has 16 amino acids. The CDR3 is CASSPGLAAFTDTQYF. The CDR3 DNA reads as TGCGCCAGCAGCCCCGGACTAGCGGCTTTCACAGATACGCAGTATTTT. The entire variable domain, with the rest obtained from reference TRBV5-1 and TRBJ2-3, is as follows: KAGVTQTPRYLIKTRGQQVTLSCSPISGHRSVSWYQQTPGQGLQFLFEYFSETQRNKGNFPGRFSGRQFSNSRSEMNVSTLELGDSALYLCASSPGLAAFTDTQYFGPGTRLTVL.

This clonotype came up a few times. The V gene is TRBV5-1, the J gene TRBJ1-1; 7 positions match TRBD1. The V gene end was trimmed by 5 bases and the J gene end by 0 bases; junction bases not matched to a gene: 4. This CDR3 has 14 residues. CDR1 and CDR2 (germline): SGHRS, YFSETQ. DNA for the CDR3: TGCGCCAGCAGAATGACAGGGATGAACACTGAAGCTTTCTTT. Protein sequence: CASRMTGMNTEAFF.

V gene TRBV12-3 or TRBV12-4 combines with J gene TRBJ1-2; no firm D call. Trimming left V 7 bases short and J 5 bases short, with 20 bases between. This CDR3 region has 15 residues. This CDR3 is CASTLSPHLGYGYTF. The CDR3 region has the DNA TGTGCCAGCACCCTATCGCCTCACCTAGGTTATGGCTACACCTTC.

There are a few counts of this clonotype. V usage is TRBV6-1 and J usage is TRBJ2-7, with 11 bases matching TRBD2. Germline V gene lookup returns CDR1 MNHNS and CDR2 SASEGT. The trim removed 4 bases at V and 6 bases at J, leaving 2 bases unmatched. This CDR3 is 13 amino acids long. The CDR3 loop reads CASSVGLAGEQYF. DNA of the CDR3: TGTGCCAGCAGTGTCGGACTAGCGGGCGAGCAGTACTTC.

J is TRBJ1-2 and V is TRBV6-1; 7 bases map to TRBD1. The V and J ends lost 7 bases and 7 bases, in that order; junction bases with no gene match: 6. The CDR3 loop spans 12 amino acids. Germline-derived CDR1 and CDR2 are MNHNS and SASEGT. The CDR3 loop is CASIEGAAGYTF. Written as DNA, the CDR3 is TGTGCCAGCATTGAGGGGGCGGCTGGCTACACCTTC.

The sample holds a few counts of this clonotype. The chain joins TRBV27 to TRBJ2-5; D perhaps matches TRBD1 (7 bases). CDR3 length: 15 residues. Germline lookup yields CDR1 MNHEY and CDR2 SMNVEV (reference sequence). The V gene lost 5 bases and the J gene lost 5 bases, with 18 bases spanning the gap. Here the CDR3 reads CASSPFLAGGETQYF. Here the CDR3 DNA reads TGTGCCAGCAGTCCATTCTTAGCAGGGGGGGAGACCCAGTACTTC.

This clonotype was seen a few times. The rearrangement uses TRBV4-2 and TRBJ2-2, with 8 bases fitting TRBD2. The CDR3 is 16 amino acids. Germline V lookup: CDR1 LGHNA, CDR2 YNFKEQ. The V segment lost 3 bases and the J segment 1 base; nucleotides outside the gene matches: 4. The CDR3 is CASSHLGTRNTGELFF. CDR3 sequence (DNA): TGTGCCAGCAGCCATTTAGGGACTAGGAACACCGGGGAGCTGTTTTTT.

There are a few counts of this clonotype. The rearrangement uses TRBV7-9 and TRBJ1-1; tentatively, D is TRBD1 (6 bases). Between the trimmed V and J ends, which lost 4 bases and 3 bases, there was a span of 21 bases. Per the germline V gene, CDR1 is SEHNR and CDR2 is FQNEAQ (reference sequence). This CDR3 is built from 17 residues. The CDR3 loop is CASSWPRGPGGHTEAFF. The CDR3 DNA reads TGTGCCAGCAGCTGGCCCAGGGGCCCTGGGGGTCACACTGAAGCTTTCTTT.

A few counts support this clonotype. This chain uses TRBV20-1 with TRBJ2-7; D gene ambiguous. The CDR3 contains 11 residues. Trimming cost V 2 bases and J 3 bases, with 5 bases left between them. Germline CDR1 is DFQATT and CDR2 is SNEGSKA (reference sequence). CDR3: CSARKVYEQYF. Written as DNA, the CDR3 is TGCAGTGCTAGAAAGGTCTACGAGCAGTACTTC.

DNA for the CDR3: TGTGCCAGCAGTGAAAATGGTCTAGGGGTCAATGAGCAGTTCTTC. This sequence encodes CASSENGLGVNEQFF. This sequence joins TRBV2 and TRBJ2-1; TRBD1 might be the D (5 bases). This CDR3 region has 15 residues. V dropped 2 bases and J dropped 6 bases, with 14 bases sitting between them. From germline, CDR1 is SNHLY and CDR2 FYNNEI.

This clonotype was observed a handful of times. This chain links TRBV12-2 with TRBJ1-2; TRBD1 reflects the table's D call only, with no check against the DNA. TRBV12-2 is classified as a pseudogene. The CDR3 has 15 residues. The CDR3 DNA follows: TGTGCAAGTCGCCCAGGCGACCAGCCGGGCTATGGCTACACCTTC. Protein: CASRPGDQPGYGYTF.

The chain combines TRBV7-9 with TRBJ2-3; weak D call: TRBD1 (6 bases). Deletions cut 5 bases from V and 5 bases from J, with 14 bases between. The CDR3 runs to 14 residues. Germline CDR1 is SEHNR and CDR2 is FQNEAQ (reference sequence). Written as DNA, the CDR3 is TGTGCCAGCAGCCCCGGATCGGGACAAGATACGCAGTATTTT. It yields the protein CASSPGSGQDTQYF.